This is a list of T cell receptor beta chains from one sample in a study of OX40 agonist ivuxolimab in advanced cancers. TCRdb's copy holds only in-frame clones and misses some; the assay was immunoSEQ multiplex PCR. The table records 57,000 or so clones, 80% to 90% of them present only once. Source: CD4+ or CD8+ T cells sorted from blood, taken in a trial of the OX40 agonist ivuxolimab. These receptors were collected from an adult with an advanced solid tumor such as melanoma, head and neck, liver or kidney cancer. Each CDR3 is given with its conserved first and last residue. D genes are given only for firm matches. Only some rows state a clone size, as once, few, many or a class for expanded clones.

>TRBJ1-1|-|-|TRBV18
CASSPGVHNEAFF
TGTGCCAGCTCACCAGGGGTTCACAATGAAGCTTTCTTT
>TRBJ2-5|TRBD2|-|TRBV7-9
CASSFAGGGTQYF
TGTGCCAGCAGCTTTGCGGGAGGAGGGACCCAGTACTTC
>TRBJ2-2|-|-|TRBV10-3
CAISRGGAQNTGELFF
TGTGCCATCAGTAGAGGAGGGGCCCAGAACACCGGGGAGCTGTTTTTT
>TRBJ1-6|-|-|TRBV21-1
CASSPLGRGQGNSPLHF
TGTGCCAGCAGCCCTCTGGGGAGGGGACAGGGTAATTCACCCCTCCACTTT
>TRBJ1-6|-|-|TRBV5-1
CASSSQAPVGFALDNSPLHF
TGCGCCAGCAGCTCTCAGGCACCAGTGGGATTTGCCCTAGATAATTCACCCCTCCACTTT
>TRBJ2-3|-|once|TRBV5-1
CASSFGGGDTQYF
TGCGCCAGCAGCTTCGGAGGTGGGGATACGCAGTATTTT
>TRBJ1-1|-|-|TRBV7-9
CASSLLGSEAFF
TGTGCCAGCAGCTTATTGGGCAGTGAAGCTTTCTTT
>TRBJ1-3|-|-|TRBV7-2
CASSPRQASGNTIYF
TGTGCCAGCAGCCCCCGACAGGCCTCTGGAAACACCATATATTTT
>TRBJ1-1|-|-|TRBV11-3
CASSLRGAENTEAFF
TGTGCCAGCAGCCTCCGAGGTGCGGAGAACACTGAAGCTTTCTTT
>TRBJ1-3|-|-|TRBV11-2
CASSLRVKVEGAGNTIYF
TGTGCCAGCAGCTTAAGGGTCAAGGTTGAAGGGGCTGGAAACACCATATATTTT
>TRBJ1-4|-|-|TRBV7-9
CASSPGGADNEKLFF
TGTGCCAGCAGCCCCGGGGGGGCAGATAATGAAAAACTGTTTTTT
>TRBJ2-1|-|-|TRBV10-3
CAIHPGGGYNEQFF
TGTGCCATCCACCCGGGGGGCGGCTACAATGAGCAGTTCTTC
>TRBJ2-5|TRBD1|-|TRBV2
CASNNRGQETQYF
TGTGCCAGCAATAACAGGGGCCAAGAGACCCAGTACTTC
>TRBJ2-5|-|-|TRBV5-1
CASSPQGQETQYF
TGCGCCAGCAGCCCCCAAGGGCAAGAGACCCAGTACTTC
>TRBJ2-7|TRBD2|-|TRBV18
CASSPPNRLAGATEQYF
TGTGCCAGCTCACCACCGAACAGACTAGCGGGGGCGACCGAGCAGTACTTC
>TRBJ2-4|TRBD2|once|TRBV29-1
CSVNRGLAGGEGNIQYF
TGCAGCGTAAACAGGGGACTAGCGGGAGGGGAGGGGAACATTCAGTACTTC
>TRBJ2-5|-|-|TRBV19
CASSIRETQYF
TGTGCCAGTAGTATTCGGGAGACCCAGTACTTC
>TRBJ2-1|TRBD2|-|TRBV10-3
CAISGGTQRERVAYNEQFF
TGTGCCATCAGTGGGGGGACCCAGCGGGAAAGGGTGGCCTACAATGAGCAGTTCTTC
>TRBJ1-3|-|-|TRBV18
CAAGKGSSGNTIYF
TGTGCCGCCGGCAAGGGAAGCTCTGGAAACACCATATATTTT
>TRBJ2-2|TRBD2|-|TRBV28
CASSLWRLAGGPGELFF
TGTGCCAGCAGTTTATGGAGACTAGCGGGAGGGCCCGGGGAGCTGTTTTTT
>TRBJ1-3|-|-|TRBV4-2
CASSQETDTGNTIYF
TGTGCCAGCAGCCAAGAGACAGACACTGGAAACACCATATATTTT
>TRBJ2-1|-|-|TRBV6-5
CASGSSAYNEQFF
TGTGCCAGCGGATCTAGCGCGTACAATGAGCAGTTCTTC
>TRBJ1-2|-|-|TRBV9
CASSASVQANYGYTF
TGTGCCAGCAGCGCCAGTGTACAGGCTAACTATGGCTACACCTTC
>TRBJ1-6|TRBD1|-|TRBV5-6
CASSPTDRVQSPLHF
TGTGCCAGCAGCCCCACGGACAGGGTACAATCACCCCTCCACTTT
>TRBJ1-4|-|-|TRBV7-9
CASRRGSNEKLFF
TGTGCCAGCCGCAGGGGATCTAATGAAAAACTGTTTTTT
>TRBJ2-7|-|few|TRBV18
CASSPSPNLGLTNYEQYF
TGTGCCAGCTCACCGAGCCCCAATCTGGGACTCACGAACTACGAGCAGTACTTC
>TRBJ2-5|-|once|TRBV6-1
CASSEARGLETQYF
TGTGCCAGCAGTGAAGCTCGGGGGTTAGAGACCCAGTACTTC
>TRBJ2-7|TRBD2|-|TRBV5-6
CASSLGLATYEQYF
TGTGCCAGCAGCTTGGGACTAGCGACCTACGAGCAGTACTTC
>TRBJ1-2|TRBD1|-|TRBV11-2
CASKEGTGRGYGYTF
TGTGCCAGCAAAGAGGGGACAGGGCGAGGCTATGGCTACACCTTC
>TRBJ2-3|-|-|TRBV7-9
CASSFPPRGAPDTQYF
TGTGCCAGCAGCTTCCCTCCGAGGGGGGCCCCAGATACGCAGTATTTT
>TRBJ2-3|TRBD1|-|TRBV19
CASQFTGADTQYF
TGTGCCAGCCAATTTACAGGGGCAGATACGCAGTATTTT
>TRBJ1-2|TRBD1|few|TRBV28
CASSLGGTGAGYTF
TGTGCCAGCAGTTTGGGCGGGACAGGGGCCGGCTACACCTTC
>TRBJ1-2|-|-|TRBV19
CASSRENGGYTF
TGTGCCAGTTCCAGGGAAAACGGTGGCTACACCTTC
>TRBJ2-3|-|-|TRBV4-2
CASSLEADTQYF
TGTGCCAGCAGCCTCGAGGCAGATACGCAGTATTTT
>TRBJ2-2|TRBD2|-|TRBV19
CASRLAGGPTAGELFF
TGTGCCAGTAGGCTAGCGGGGGGCCCTACGGCCGGGGAGCTGTTTTTT
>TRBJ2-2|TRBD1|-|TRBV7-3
CASSEGTGNGELFF
TGTGCCAGCAGCGAAGGGACAGGGAACGGGGAGCTGTTTTTT
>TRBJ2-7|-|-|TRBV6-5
CASTGADEQYF
TGTGCCAGCACGGGGGCGGACGAGCAGTACTTC
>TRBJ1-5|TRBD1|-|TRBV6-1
CASSDGGQKNQPQHF
TGTGCCAGCAGTGACGGGGGACAGAAGAATCAGCCCCAGCATTTT
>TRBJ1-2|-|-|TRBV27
CASSLSAGVGRGKGYTF
TGTGCCAGCAGTTTATCGGCAGGAGTGGGCAGGGGAAAAGGCTACACCTTC
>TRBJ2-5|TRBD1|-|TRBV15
CATSRDPGTGATQYF
TGTGCCACCAGCAGAGACCCGGGAACAGGGGCGACCCAGTACTTC
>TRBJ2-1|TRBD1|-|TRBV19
CASGQGEGEQFF
TGTGCCAGCGGACAGGGCGAGGGTGAGCAGTTCTTC
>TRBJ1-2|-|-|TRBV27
CASKTQNVWGDYGYTF
TGTGCCAGCAAAACCCAAAATGTTTGGGGGGACTATGGCTACACCTTC
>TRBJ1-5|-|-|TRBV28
CASSLPHGVSQPQHF
TGTGCCAGCAGTTTGCCGCACGGGGTAAGTCAGCCCCAGCATTTT
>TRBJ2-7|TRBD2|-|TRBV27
CASSYGGFTSGSTYEQYF
TGTGCCAGCAGTTACGGGGGTTTTACTAGCGGGAGTACGTACGAGCAGTACTTC
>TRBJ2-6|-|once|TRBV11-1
CASSIKPGGANVLTF
TGTGCCAGCAGTATTAAGCCCGGGGGGGCCAACGTCCTGACTTTC
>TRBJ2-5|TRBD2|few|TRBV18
CASSPPTSGKETQYF
TGTGCCAGCTCACCACCGACTAGCGGGAAAGAGACCCAGTACTTC
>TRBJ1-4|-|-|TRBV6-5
CASSPWQGTDEKLFF
TGTGCCAGCAGCCCGTGGCAGGGGACGGACGAAAAACTGTTTTTT
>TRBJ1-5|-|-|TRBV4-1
CASSPRGVNQPQHF
TGCGCCAGCAGCCCGAGGGGAGTCAATCAGCCCCAGCATTTT
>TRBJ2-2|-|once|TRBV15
CATSSRHANTGELFF
TGTGCCACCAGCAGTAGACACGCGAACACCGGGGAGCTGTTTTTT